This TCR beta chain appears in the sequencing data of a study of T cells after posttransplantation cyclophosphamide. This CDR3 has 12 residues. The V end lost 3 bases, the J end lost 6 bases, and 9 bases lay between the germline ends. The germline V gene has CDR1 MNHNY and CDR2 SVGAGI (reference sequence). The method was immunoSEQ multiplex PCR; TCRdb's version includes in-frame clones alone and lacks a portion of them. There are some 53,000 clones in the sample; around 84% occur only once, and about 2.8% lies in the top ten. The TCR originated in a man in his thirties or forties with a blood cancer, CMV-positive, and with a related stem cell donor. The chain employs TRBV6-6 and TRBJ2-7; no clear D. The sequenced sample was PBMCs. CDR3 sequence: CASSYQSPEQYF. The CDR3 nucleotides read TGTGCCAGCAGTTATCAGTCTCCCGAGCAGTACTTC.